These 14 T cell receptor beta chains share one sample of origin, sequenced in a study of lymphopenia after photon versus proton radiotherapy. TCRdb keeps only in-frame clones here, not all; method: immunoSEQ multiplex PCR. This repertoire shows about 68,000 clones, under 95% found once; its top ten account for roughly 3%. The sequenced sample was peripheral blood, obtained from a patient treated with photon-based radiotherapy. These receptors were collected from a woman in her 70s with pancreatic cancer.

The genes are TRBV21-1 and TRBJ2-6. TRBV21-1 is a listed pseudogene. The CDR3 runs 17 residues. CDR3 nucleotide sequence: TGTGCCAGCAGCAAAGCTGAAGGCCTTCCTGGGGCCAACGTCCTGACTTTC. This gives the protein CASSKAEGLPGANVLTF.

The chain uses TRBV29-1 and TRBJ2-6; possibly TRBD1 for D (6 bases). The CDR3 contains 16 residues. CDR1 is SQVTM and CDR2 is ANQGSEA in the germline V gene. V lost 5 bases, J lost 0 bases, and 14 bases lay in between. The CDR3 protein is CSVSTGVSSGANVLTF. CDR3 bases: TGCAGCGTTTCGACAGGAGTTAGCTCTGGGGCCAACGTCCTGACTTTC. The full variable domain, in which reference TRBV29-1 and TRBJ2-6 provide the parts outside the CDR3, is SAVISQKPSRDICQRGTSLTIQCQVDSQVTMMFWYRQQPGQSLTLIATANQGSEATYESGFVIDKFPISRPNLTFSTLTVSNMSPEDSSIYLCSVSTGVSSGANVLTFGAGSRLTVL.

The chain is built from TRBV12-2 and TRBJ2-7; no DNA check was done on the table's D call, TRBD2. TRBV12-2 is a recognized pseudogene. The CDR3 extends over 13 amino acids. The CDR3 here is CASRKRSYYEQYF. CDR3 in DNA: TGTGCAAGTCGAAAAAGGAGTTACTACGAGCAGTACTTC.

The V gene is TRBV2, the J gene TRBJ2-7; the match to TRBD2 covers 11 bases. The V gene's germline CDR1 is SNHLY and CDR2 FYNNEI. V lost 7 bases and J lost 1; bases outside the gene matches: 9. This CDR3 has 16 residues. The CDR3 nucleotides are TGTGCCAGCACTCCGACTAGCGGGAAAGGATCCTACGAGCAGTACTTC. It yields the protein CASTPTSGKGSYEQYF.

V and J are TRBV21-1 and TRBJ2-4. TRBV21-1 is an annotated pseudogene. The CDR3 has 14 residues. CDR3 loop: CASSLVGFRNIQYF. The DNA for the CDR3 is TGTGCCAGCAGCCTGGTAGGCTTCCGAAACATTCAGTACTTC.

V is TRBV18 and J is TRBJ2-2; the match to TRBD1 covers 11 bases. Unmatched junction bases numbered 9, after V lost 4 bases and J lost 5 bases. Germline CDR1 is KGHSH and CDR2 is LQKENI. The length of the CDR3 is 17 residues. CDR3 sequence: CASSRTGGAFETGELFF. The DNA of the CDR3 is TGTGCCAGCTCACGGACAGGGGGCGCTTTCGAAACCGGGGAGCTGTTTTTT.

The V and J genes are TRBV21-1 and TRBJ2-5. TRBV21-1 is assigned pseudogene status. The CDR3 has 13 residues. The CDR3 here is CASSKSWLETQYF. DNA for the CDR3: TGTGCCAGCAGCAAAAGTTGGTTGGAGACCCAGTACTTC.

DNA of the CDR3: TGTGCCAGCAGCTTATCGCTAGCGGGGTACAATGAGCAGTTCTTC. This translates into CASSLSLAGYNEQFF. J is TRBJ2-1 and V is TRBV7-2, with 9 bases aligning to TRBD2. Germline trimming cut 2 bases from V and 4 bases from J; bases unmatched to any gene: 3. CDR1 and CDR2 (germline): SGHTA, FQGNSA. The CDR3 contains 15 residues.

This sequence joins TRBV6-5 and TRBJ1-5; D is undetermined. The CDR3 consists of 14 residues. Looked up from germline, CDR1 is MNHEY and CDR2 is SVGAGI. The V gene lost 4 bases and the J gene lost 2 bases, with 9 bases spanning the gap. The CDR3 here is CASSSRERNQPQHF. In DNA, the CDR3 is TGTGCCAGCAGTTCGAGGGAACGCAATCAGCCCCAGCATTTT.

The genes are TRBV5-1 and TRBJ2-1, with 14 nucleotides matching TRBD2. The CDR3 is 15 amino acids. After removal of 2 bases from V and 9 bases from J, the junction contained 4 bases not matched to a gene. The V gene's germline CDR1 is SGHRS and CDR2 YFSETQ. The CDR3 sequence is CASSFGTSGSGEQFF. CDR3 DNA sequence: TGCGCCAGCAGCTTCGGGACTAGCGGGAGTGGTGAGCAGTTCTTC.

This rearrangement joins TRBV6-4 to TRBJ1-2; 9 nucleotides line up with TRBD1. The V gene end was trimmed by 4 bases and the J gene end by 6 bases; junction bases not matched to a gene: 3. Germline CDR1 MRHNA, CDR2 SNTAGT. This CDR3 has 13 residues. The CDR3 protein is CASSGGTGNGYTF. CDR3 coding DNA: TGTGCCAGCAGTGGCGGGACAGGGAATGGCTACACCTTC.

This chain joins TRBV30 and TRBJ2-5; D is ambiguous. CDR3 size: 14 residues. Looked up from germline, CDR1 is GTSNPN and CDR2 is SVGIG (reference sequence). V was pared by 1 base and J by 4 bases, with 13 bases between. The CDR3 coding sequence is TGTGCCTGGAGTGATCCGAGGTTTCGAGAGACCCAGTACTTC. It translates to CAWSDPRFRETQYF.

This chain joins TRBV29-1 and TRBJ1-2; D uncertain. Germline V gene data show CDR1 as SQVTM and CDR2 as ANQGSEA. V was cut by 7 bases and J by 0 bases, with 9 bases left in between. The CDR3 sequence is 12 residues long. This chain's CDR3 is CSAKGTNYGYTF. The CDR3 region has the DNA TGCAGCGCAAAGGGAACTAACTATGGCTACACCTTC.

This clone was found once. The chain's CDR3 is CASSQTEGAGIQYF. CDR3 nucleotide sequence: TGTGCCAGCAGCCAAACGGAGGGGGCCGGCATTCAGTACTTC. V usage is TRBV9 and J usage is TRBJ2-4, with D possibly being TRBD1 (7 bases). This CDR3 comprises 14 residues. CDR1 is SGDLS, CDR2 YYNGEE, per germline. V was pared by 4 bases and J by 9 bases, with 17 bases between.